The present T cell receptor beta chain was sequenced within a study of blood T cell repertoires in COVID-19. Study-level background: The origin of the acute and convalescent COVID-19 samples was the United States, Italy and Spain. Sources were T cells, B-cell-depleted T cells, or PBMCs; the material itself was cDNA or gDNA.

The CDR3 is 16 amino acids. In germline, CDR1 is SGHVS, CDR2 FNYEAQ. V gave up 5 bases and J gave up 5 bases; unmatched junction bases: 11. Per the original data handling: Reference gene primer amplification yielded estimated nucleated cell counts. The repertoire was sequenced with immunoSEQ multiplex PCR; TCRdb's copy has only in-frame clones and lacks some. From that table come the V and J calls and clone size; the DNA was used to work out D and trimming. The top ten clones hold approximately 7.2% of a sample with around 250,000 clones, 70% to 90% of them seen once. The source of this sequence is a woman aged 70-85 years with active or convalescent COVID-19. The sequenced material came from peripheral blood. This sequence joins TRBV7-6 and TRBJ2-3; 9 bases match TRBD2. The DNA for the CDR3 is TGTGCCAGCAGCAGAAGCGGGGGGTCCTTTATAGATACGCAGTATTTT. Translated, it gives CASSRSGGSFIDTQYF.